Shown below are 9 T cell receptor beta chains from a single sample sequenced in a study of blood T cell repertoires in COVID-19. Clones were read by immunoSEQ multiplex PCR, and TCRdb kept only the in-frame ones, dropping some. The sample includes 110,000 to 150,000 clones, roughly 86% of them seen just once. Sequencing used peripheral blood. Receptor source: a human donor in a cohort sampled during active COVID-19.

This sequence joins TRBV27 and TRBJ1-4; no clear D gene. The CDR3 totals 14 residues. Germline V gives CDR1 MNHEY, CDR2 SMNVEV (reference sequence). The ends were cut back, 3 bases at V and 7 bases at J, with 12 bases in the middle. CDR3 coding DNA: TGTGCCAGCAGTTTCGGGTTGTTCGGTGAAAAACTGTTTTTT. Translated, it gives CASSFGLFGEKLFF.

The rearrangement links TRBV29-1 to TRBJ2-1, with 11 bases that match TRBD1. This CDR3 is built from 14 residues. Trimming took 1 base from V and 7 from J; bases not matched to a gene: 3. Germline CDR1 SQVTM, CDR2 ANQGSEA. This CDR3 is CSVEGDRGLNEQFF. Here the CDR3 DNA reads TGCAGCGTTGAAGGGGACAGGGGGTTGAATGAGCAGTTCTTC.

CDR3 nucleotide sequence: TGTGCCTGGAGTAACCAGGGGGGTGAAAAACTGTTTTTT. Amino acid sequence: CAWSNQGGEKLFF. The chain combines TRBV30 with TRBJ1-4; 7 bases map to TRBD1. The CDR3 sequence is 13 residues long. The junction had 4 bases not matched to a gene; V was cut back by 2 bases and J by 7 bases. From germline, CDR1 is GTSNPN and CDR2 SVGIG (reference sequence).

The chain recombines TRBV5-3 with TRBJ2-1; 13 bases fit TRBD2. TRBV5-3 is labeled an ORF, and its function is uncertain. V trimming: 4 bases; J trimming: 8 bases; junction bases outside the gene matches: 9. There are 16 residues in the CDR3. In DNA form, the CDR3 reads TGTGCCAGAAGCCCGACACTAGCGGGGGGGGCCCATGAGCAGTTCTTC. Residues: CARSPTLAGGAHEQFF.

Here the CDR3 reads CASSFDRMPIEQYF. For the CDR3, the DNA is TGTGCCAGCAGTTTTGACAGGATGCCCATCGAGCAGTACTTC. The chain couples TRBV28 to TRBJ2-7; D perhaps matches TRBD1 (6 bases). The germline CDR1 and CDR2 sequences are MDHEN and SYDVKM. V was clipped by 3 bases and J by 6 bases, with 15 bases between them. The CDR3 runs to 14 residues. The whole variable domain, remainder taken from reference TRBV28 and TRBJ2-7, is DVKVTQSSRYLVKRTGEKVFLECVQDMDHENMFWYRQDPGLGLRLIYFSYDVKMKEKGDIPEGYSVSREKKERFSLILESASTNQTSMYLCASSFDRMPIEQYFGPGTRLTVT.

V is TRBV10-3 and J is TRBJ1-2; weak D call: TRBD1 (5 bases). The length of the CDR3 is 15 residues. Germline V gene data show CDR1 as ENHRY and CDR2 as SYGVKD. V lost 0 bases and J lost 0, with 8 bases in between. The chain's CDR3 is CAISESGRANYGYTF. The CDR3 coding sequence is TGTGCCATCAGTGAGTCGGGGCGAGCTAACTATGGCTACACCTTC.

This clone has a single count. The J gene is TRBJ1-6, the V gene TRBV30; TRBD1 matches 9 bases. The CDR3 loop spans 17 amino acids. CDR1 and CDR2 from the germline V gene are GTSNPN and SVGIG (reference sequence). V was pared by 4 bases and J by 11 bases, with 18 bases of the junction left unmatched. The CDR3 DNA reads as TGTGCCTGGACGGGGACAGGGTCGGCCACGTGGACGGCACCCCTCCACTTT. It yields the protein CAWTGTGSATWTAPLHF.

A single count supports this clone. This chain connects TRBV15 to TRBJ2-2, with 8 bases that match TRBD2. Trimming removed 3 bases from V and 1 base from J; junction bases left unmatched: 4. Germline V gene sequence: CDR1 LNHNV, CDR2 YYDKDF (reference sequence). This CDR3 has 16 amino acids. The CDR3 reads CATSSLAGRNTGELFF. CDR3 DNA sequence: TGTGCCACCAGCAGTTTAGCGGGGAGGAACACCGGGGAGCTGTTTTTT.

This chain uses TRBV28 with TRBJ1-5; TRBD1 agrees at 7 bases. J gave up 3 bases and V 9 bases, and 14 bases lay outside the gene matches. Per the germline V gene, CDR1 is MDHEN and CDR2 is SYDVKM. The CDR3 consists of 16 residues. The CDR3, as DNA: TGTGCCAGTTCTATTCCGGGACAGAGTTTCAATCAGCCCCAGCATTTT. The encoded protein is CASSIPGQSFNQPQHF.